This TCR beta chain is from a study of tumor-infiltrating lymphocytes in primary liver carcinoma. Study-level background: Read depth, roughly 3.5 to 8 million productive TCRbeta reads, did not differ significantly between tissues. Whole-study results and caveats: The study found only about 7.5-24% of top clones in all five tumor regions.

From about 19-30 mg of unsorted bulk tissue, DNA and RNA were co-extracted together. The cohort consisted of patients whose primary liver carcinoma was surgically resected. Treatment-naive at the time, the patients had chronic HBV infection. The CDR3 is 15 residues long. Germline V CDR1 and CDR2: MNHEY, SVGAGI. Trimming shortened V by 6 bases and J by 2 bases, and 11 bases separated the two germline ends. Constant-region priming of roughly 0.45 ug total RNA yielded TCR beta cDNA. Nested multiplex PCR, run for three rounds with slightly modified ARM-PCR, yielded TCR beta libraries. The first two PCR rounds used TRBV1-TRBV30 forward primers with a C-beta reverse primer, 9 to 10 cycles each. TCRdb independently ran MiXCR on the multiplex PCR reads; one entry per CDR3 protein. The profile shows approximately 47,000 distinct CDR3 sequences, 60% to 75% of them singletons. This clonotype was recorded many times. The antigen remains undetermined.

The gene calls are TRBV6-5 and TRBJ2-6, with a weak D call TRBD1 (5 bases). The source of this sequence is a man aged 35-49 years with primary liver carcinoma and hepatitis B virus infection. Sequenced input: liver tumor tissue from sampling region 3. Subset here: tumor region T3, left-lateral pole. The CDR3 spells CASRPQGAGANVLTF. The CDR3 nucleotides read TGTGCCAGCAGGCCACAAGGGGCTGGGGCCAACGTCCTGACTTTC.